This T cell receptor beta chain was sequenced for a study of blood T cell repertoires in COVID-19 (TCRdb year 2020). Some background on the complete study: The collaborator samples originated in the United States, Italy and Spain and spanned the acute and convalescent phases of COVID-19. The prospective study material was composed of cDNA or gDNA derived from T cells, B-cell-depleted T cells, or PBMCs. Subjects who had been exposed to COVID-19, were actively infected with it, or had recovered from it provided the deeply sampled blood TCRbeta repertoires that made up the dataset. The repertoires were made available in a free public database intended to serve as a resource for research on the immune response to SARS-CoV-2. The samples were drawn from the first 160 participants of the ongoing ImmuneRACE study and from 1,254 subjects provided by 6 global collaborators. A de-identified subject ID, COVID-19 status, age in years and sex were almost always included in the sample metadata. Where HLA class I and class II types were available, the types were taken from metadata supplied by the sample provider, not from assay-based typing. Broad study findings and their caveats: Clinical and demographic metadata were provided uncurated, with the amount varying by source and participant.

Sequences SGHVS (CDR1) and FQNEAQ (CDR2) are obtained from the germline V gene. From the cysteine through the phenylalanine, the CDR3 covers 12 amino acids. Just the 36-base CDR3 DNA is kept, in frame starting at base 1. The V end loses 5 bases and the J end loses 8 bases, and a stretch of 10 bases separates them. In its sample, this clone was seen once. Its antigen is unknown. The input lacks base qualities; no much larger clone sits a single base away. TCRbeta CDR3 regions were amplified from genomic DNA using the immunoSEQ Assay, a bias-controlled multiplex PCR. In the original analysis: Nucleated cell counts per sample were estimated from amplification of reference gene primers within the assay. To quantify the absolute abundance of each unique TCRbeta CDR3 rearrangement, sequence reads were collapsed and filtered. For each sample, productive Simpson clonality was calculated as the square root of Simpson's diversity index across productive rearrangements. The immuneACCESS repertoire file appears here via TCRdb, limited to in-frame rearrangements. These files lack a portion of the clones; in checked studies, under half of the deficit traces to unresolved V genes, and the cause of the others is not known. D and trimming come from the DNA, and the V and J calls and clone size come from that table. Counted in this sample were more than 100,000 clones; roughly 90% of them appeared once. In total, the top ten clones hold 5% to 7.5% of the sample.

Collaborating institutions collected whole blood in K2EDTA tubes following their own protocols. For TCRbeta analysis, collaborators shipped samples as frozen whole blood, isolated PBMCs, or DNA extracted from either of those sample types. The receptor comes from a human donor in a cohort sampled during active COVID-19. The sequenced material came from peripheral blood. The V gene is TRBV7-8 and the J gene is TRBJ2-4, and the D gene may be TRBD2, 5 bases matching. The nucleotide sequence reads TGTGCCAGCAGCCGGACTGATGACATTCAGTACTTC. Its coded protein is CASSRTDDIQYF.